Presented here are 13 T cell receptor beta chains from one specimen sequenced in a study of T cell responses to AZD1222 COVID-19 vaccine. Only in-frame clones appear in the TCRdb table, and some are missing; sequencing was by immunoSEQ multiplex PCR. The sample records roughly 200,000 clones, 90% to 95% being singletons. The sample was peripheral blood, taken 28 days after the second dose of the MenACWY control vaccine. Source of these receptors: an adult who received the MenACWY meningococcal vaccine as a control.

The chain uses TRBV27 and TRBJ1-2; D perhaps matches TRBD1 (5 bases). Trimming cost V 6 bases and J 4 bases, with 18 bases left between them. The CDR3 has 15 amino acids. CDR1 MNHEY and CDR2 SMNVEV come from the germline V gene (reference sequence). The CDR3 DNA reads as TGTGCCAGCAGCAAACGGACACAACCCCCCTATGGCTACACCTTC. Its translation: CASSKRTQPPYGYTF.

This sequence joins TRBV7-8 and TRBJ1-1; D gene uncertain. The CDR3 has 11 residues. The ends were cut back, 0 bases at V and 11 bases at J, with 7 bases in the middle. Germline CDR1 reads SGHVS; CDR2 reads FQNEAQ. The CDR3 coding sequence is TGTGCCAGCAGCTTAGCCTTCATCGCTTTCTTT. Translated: CASSLAFIAFF.

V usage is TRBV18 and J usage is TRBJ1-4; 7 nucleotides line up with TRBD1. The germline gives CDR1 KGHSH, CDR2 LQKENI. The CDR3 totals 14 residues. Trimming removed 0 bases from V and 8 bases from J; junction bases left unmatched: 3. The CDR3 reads CASSPPGQAEKLFF. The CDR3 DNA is TGTGCCAGCTCACCACCCGGACAGGCAGAAAAACTGTTTTTT.

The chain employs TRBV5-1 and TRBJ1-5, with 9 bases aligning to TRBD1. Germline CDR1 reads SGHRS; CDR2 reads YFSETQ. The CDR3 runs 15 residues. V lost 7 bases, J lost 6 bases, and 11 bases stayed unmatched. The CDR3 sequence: CASAQGTGSGQPQHF. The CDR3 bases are TGCGCCAGCGCTCAGGGGACAGGGAGTGGTCAGCCCCAGCATTTT. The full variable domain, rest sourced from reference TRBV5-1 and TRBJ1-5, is KAGVTQTPRYLIKTRGQQVTLSCSPISGHRSVSWYQQTPGQGLQFLFEYFSETQRNKGNFPGRFSGRQFSNSRSEMNVSTLELGDSALYLCASAQGTGSGQPQHFGDGTRLSIL.

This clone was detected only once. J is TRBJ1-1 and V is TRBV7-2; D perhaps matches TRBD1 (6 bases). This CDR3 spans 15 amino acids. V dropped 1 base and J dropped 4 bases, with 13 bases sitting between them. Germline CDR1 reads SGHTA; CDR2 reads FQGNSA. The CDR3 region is CASSLVRGQSTEAFF. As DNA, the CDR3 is TGTGCCAGCAGCTTAGTCCGGGGGCAGAGCACTGAAGCTTTCTTT.

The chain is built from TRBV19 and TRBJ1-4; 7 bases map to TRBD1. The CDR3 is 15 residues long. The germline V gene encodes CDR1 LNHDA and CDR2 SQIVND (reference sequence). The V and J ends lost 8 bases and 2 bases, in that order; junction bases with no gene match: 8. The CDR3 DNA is TGTGCCAGTCGGACAGGTTTGAGCACTAATGAAAAACTGTTTTTT. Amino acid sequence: CASRTGLSTNEKLFF.

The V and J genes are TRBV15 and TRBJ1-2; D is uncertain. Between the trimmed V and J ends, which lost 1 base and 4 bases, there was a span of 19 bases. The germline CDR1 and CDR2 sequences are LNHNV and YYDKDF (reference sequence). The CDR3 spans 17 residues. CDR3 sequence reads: CATSRGAATGSVYGYTF. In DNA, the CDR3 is TGTGCCACCAGCAGAGGAGCAGCTACCGGCAGCGTCTATGGCTACACCTTC.

The CDR3 here is CASSAGHLNTEAFF. DNA of the CDR3: TGTGCCAGCAGCGCAGGACATTTGAACACTGAAGCTTTCTTT. This chain connects TRBV9 to TRBJ1-1; tentatively, D is TRBD1 (5 bases). CDR1 is SGDLS, CDR2 YYNGEE, per germline. The CDR3 has 14 amino acids. V shed 3 bases and J shed 0 bases, with 9 bases lying between them.

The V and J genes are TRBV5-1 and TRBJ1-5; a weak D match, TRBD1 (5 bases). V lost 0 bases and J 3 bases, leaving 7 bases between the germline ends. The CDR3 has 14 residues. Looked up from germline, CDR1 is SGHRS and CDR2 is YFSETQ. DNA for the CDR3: TGCGCCAGCAGCTTGGCAGGGCCCAATCAGCCCCAGCATTTT. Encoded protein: CASSLAGPNQPQHF.

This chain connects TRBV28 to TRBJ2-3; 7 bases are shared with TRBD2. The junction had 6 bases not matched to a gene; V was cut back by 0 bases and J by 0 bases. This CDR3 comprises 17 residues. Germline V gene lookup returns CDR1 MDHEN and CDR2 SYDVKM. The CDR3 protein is CASSLWGGEMSTDTQYF. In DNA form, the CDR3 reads TGTGCCAGCAGTTTATGGGGGGGGGAGATGAGCACAGATACGCAGTATTTT.

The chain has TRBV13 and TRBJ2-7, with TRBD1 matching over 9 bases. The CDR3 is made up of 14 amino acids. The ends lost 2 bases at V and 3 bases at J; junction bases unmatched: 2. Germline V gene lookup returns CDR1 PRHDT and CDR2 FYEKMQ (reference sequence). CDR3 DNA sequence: TGTGCCAGCAGCTTAAACAGGGGGCTCTACGAGCAGTACTTC. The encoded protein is CASSLNRGLYEQYF.

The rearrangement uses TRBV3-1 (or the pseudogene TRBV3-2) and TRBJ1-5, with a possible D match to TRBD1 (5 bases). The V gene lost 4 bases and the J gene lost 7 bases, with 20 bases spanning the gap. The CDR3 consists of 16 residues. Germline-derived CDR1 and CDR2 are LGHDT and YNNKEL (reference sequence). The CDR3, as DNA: TGTGCCAGCAGCCGGGGGGGAAGGTCGGGTTGGCAGCCCCAGCATTTT. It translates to CASSRGGRSGWQPQHF.

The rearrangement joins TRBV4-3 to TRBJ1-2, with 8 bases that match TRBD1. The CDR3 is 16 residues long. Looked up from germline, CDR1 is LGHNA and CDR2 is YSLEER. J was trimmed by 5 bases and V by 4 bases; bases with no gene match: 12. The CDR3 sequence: CASSLRDRNNLYGYTF. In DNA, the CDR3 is TGCGCCAGCAGCCTGCGGGACAGGAACAACCTATATGGCTACACCTTC.